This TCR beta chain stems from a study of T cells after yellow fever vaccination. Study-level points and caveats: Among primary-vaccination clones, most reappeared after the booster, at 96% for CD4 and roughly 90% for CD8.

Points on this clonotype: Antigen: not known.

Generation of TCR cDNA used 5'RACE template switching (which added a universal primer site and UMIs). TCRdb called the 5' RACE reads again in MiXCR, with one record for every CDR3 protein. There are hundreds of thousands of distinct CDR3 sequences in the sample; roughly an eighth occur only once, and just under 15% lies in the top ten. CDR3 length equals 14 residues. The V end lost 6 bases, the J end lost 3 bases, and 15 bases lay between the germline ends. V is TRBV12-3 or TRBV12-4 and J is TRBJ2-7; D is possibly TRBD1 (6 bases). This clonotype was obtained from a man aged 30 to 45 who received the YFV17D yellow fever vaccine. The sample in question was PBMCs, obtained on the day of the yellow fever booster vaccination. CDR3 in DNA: TGTGCCAGCAGGTCACAGGGACACGTCTACGAGCAGTACTTC. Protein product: CASRSQGHVYEQYF.